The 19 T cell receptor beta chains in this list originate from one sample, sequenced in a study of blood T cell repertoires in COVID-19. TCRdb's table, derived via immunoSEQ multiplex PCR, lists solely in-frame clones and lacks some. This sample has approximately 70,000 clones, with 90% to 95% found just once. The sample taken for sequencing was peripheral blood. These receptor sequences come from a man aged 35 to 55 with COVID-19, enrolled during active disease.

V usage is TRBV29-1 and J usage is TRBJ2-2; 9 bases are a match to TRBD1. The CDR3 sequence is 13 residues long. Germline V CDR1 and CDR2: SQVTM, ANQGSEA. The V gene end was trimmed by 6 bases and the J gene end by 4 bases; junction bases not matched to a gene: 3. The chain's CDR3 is CSVGTGFTGELFF. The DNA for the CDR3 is TGCAGCGTCGGGACAGGGTTCACCGGGGAGCTGTTTTTT.

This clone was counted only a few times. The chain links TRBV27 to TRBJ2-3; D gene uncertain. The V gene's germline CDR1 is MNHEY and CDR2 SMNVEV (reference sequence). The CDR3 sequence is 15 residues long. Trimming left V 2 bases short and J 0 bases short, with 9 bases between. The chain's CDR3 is CASSLATLSTDTQYF. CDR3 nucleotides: TGTGCCAGCAGTTTAGCTACCCTTAGCACAGATACGCAGTATTTT.

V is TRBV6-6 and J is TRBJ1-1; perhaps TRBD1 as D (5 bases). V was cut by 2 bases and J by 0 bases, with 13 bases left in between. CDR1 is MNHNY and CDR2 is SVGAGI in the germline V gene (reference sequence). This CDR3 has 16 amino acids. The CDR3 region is CASSYEVAGLNTEAFF. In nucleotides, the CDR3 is TGTGCCAGCAGTTACGAGGTCGCGGGGCTGAACACTGAAGCTTTCTTT.

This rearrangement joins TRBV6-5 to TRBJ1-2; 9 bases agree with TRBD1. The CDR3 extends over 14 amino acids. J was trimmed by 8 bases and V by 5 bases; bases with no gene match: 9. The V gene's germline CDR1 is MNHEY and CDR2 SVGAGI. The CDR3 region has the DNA TGTGCCAGCAGTATATCGACAGGGGGAGTCGGCTACACCTTC. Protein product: CASSISTGGVGYTF.

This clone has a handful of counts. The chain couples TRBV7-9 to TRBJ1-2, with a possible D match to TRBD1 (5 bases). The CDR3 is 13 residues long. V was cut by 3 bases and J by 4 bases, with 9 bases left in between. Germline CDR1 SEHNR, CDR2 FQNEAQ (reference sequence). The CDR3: CASSLDTSYGYTF. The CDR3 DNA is TGTGCCAGCAGCTTGGACACAAGCTATGGCTACACCTTC.

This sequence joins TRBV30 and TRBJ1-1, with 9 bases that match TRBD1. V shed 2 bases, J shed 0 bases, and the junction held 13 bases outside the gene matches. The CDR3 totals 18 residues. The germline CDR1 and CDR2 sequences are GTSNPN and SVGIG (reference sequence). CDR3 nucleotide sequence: TGTGCCTGGAGTTTTTACTTCCGGGACAGGGAACTGAACACTGAAGCTTTCTTT. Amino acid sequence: CAWSFYFRDRELNTEAFF.

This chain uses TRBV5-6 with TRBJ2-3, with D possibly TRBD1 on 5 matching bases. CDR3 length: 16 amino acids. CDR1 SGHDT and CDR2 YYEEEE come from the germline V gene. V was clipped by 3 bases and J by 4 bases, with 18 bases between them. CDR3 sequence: CASSSVGQYKADTQYF. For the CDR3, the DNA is TGTGCCAGCAGCTCCGTGGGGCAATACAAGGCAGATACGCAGTATTTT. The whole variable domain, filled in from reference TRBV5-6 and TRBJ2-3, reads DAGVTQSPTHLIKTRGQQVTLRCSPKSGHDTVSWYQQALGQGPQFIFQYYEEEERQRGNFPDRFSGHQFPNYSSELNVNALLLGDSALYLCASSSVGQYKADTQYFGPGTRLTVL.

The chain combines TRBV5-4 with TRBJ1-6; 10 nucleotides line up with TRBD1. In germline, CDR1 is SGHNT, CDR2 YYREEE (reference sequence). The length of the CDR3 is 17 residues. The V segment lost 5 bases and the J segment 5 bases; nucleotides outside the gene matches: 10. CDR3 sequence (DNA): TGTGCCAGCAGGGCGACAGGGGGCGCGTCAAATAATTCACCCCTCCACTTT. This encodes CASRATGGASNNSPLHF.

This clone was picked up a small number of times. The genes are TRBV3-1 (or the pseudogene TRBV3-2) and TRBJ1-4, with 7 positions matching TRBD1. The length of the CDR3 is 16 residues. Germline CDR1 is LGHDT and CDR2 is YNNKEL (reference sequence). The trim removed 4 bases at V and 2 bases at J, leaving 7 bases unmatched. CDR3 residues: CASSLGQPTTNEKLFF. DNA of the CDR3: TGTGCCAGCAGCCTGGGACAGCCAACTACTAATGAAAAACTGTTTTTT.

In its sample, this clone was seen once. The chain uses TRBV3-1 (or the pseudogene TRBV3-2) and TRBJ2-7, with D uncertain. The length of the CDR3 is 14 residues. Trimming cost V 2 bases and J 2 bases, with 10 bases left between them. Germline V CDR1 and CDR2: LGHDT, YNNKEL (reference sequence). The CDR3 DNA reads TGTGCCAGCAGCCAAAGTTTTAAGCCCTACGAGCAGTACTTC. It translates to CASSQSFKPYEQYF.

The CDR3 here is CASSSDTEAFF. CDR3 nucleotide sequence: TGTGCCAGCAGCTCGGACACTGAAGCTTTCTTT. V usage is TRBV5-6 and J usage is TRBJ1-1, with no clear D. CDR3 length equals 11 residues. V was trimmed by 3 bases and J by 3 bases, leaving 3 bases between them. Germline V gene sequence: CDR1 SGHDT, CDR2 YYEEEE. The complete variable domain, with remaining parts taken from reference TRBV5-6 and TRBJ1-1, reads DAGVTQSPTHLIKTRGQQVTLRCSPKSGHDTVSWYQQALGQGPQFIFQYYEEEERQRGNFPDRFSGHQFPNYSSELNVNALLLGDSALYLCASSSDTEAFFGQGTRLTVV.

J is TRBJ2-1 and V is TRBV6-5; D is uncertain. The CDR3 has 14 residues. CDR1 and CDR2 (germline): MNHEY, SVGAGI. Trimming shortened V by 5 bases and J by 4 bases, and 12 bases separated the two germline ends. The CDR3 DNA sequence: TGTGCCAGCAGTCCGCCGGGTGGGTACAATGAGCAGTTCTTC. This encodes CASSPPGGYNEQFF.

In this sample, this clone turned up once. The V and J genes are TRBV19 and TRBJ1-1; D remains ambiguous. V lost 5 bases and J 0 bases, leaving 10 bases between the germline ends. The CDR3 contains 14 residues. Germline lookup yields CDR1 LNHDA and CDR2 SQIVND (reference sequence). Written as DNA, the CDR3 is TGTGCCAGTAGTGTACAGATCATGAACACTGAAGCTTTCTTT. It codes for CASSVQIMNTEAFF.

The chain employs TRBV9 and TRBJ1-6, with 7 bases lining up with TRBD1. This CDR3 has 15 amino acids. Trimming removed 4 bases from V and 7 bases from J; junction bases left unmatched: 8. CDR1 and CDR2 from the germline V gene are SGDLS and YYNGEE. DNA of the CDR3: TGTGCCAGCAGCCCCAGGACAGGTGGGAATTCACCCCTCCACTTT. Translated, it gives CASSPRTGGNSPLHF.

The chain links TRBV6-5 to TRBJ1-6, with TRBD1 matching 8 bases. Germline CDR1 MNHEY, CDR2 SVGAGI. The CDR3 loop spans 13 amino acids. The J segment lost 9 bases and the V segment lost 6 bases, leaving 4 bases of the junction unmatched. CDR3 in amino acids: CASRDRVTSPLHF. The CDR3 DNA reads TGTGCCAGCAGGGACAGGGTAACTTCACCCCTCCACTTT.

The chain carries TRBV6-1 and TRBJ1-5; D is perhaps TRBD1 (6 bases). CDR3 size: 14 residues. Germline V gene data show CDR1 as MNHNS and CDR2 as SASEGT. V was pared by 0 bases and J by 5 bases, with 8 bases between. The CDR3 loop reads CASSEAGGDQPQHF. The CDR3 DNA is TGTGCCAGCAGTGAAGCAGGGGGGGATCAGCCCCAGCATTTT.

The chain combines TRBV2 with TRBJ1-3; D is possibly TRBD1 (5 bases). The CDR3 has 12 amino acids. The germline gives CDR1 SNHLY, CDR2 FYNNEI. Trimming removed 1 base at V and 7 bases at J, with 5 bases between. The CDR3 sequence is CASSEGGNTIYF. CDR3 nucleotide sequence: TGTGCCAGCAGTGAAGGGGGCAACACCATATATTTT.

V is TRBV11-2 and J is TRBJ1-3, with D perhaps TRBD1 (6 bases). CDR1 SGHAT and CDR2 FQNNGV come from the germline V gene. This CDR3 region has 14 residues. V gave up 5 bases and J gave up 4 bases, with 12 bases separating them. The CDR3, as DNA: TGTGCCAGCAGCGCCCGGACAGTAGGAAACACCATATATTTT. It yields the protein CASSARTVGNTIYF. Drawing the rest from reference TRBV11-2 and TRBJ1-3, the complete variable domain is EAGVAQSPRYKIIEKRQSVAFWCNPISGHATLYWYQQILGQGPKLLIQFQNNGVVDDSQLPKDRFSAERLKGVDSTLKIQPAKLEDSAVYLCASSARTVGNTIYFGEGSWLTVV.

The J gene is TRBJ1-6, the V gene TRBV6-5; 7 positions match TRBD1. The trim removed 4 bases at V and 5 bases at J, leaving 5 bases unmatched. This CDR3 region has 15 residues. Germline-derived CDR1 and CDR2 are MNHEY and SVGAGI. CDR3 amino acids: CASSFPGQNNSPLHF. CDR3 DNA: TGTGCCAGCAGTTTCCCGGGACAGAATAATTCACCCCTCCACTTT.